This TCR beta chain was documented in a study of blood T cell repertoires in COVID-19. Germline CDR1 is KGHDR and CDR2 is SFDVKD. V lost 5 bases, J lost 1 base, and 11 bases lay in between. This CDR3 spans 15 amino acids. Profiled with immunoSEQ multiplex PCR; TCRdb holds only in-frame clones, not every one. The sample includes over 150,000 clones, around 83% of them seen just once. The table lists this clone with many counts. Sequencing was done on a sample of peripheral blood. This sequence joins TRBV24-1 and TRBJ2-1; D call uncertain. The sequence came from a man in his fifties or sixties with active or convalescent COVID-19. CDR3 bases: TGTGCCACCAGTGCCCAATACGGGTCCTACAATGAGCAGTTCTTC. Protein: CATSAQYGSYNEQFF.